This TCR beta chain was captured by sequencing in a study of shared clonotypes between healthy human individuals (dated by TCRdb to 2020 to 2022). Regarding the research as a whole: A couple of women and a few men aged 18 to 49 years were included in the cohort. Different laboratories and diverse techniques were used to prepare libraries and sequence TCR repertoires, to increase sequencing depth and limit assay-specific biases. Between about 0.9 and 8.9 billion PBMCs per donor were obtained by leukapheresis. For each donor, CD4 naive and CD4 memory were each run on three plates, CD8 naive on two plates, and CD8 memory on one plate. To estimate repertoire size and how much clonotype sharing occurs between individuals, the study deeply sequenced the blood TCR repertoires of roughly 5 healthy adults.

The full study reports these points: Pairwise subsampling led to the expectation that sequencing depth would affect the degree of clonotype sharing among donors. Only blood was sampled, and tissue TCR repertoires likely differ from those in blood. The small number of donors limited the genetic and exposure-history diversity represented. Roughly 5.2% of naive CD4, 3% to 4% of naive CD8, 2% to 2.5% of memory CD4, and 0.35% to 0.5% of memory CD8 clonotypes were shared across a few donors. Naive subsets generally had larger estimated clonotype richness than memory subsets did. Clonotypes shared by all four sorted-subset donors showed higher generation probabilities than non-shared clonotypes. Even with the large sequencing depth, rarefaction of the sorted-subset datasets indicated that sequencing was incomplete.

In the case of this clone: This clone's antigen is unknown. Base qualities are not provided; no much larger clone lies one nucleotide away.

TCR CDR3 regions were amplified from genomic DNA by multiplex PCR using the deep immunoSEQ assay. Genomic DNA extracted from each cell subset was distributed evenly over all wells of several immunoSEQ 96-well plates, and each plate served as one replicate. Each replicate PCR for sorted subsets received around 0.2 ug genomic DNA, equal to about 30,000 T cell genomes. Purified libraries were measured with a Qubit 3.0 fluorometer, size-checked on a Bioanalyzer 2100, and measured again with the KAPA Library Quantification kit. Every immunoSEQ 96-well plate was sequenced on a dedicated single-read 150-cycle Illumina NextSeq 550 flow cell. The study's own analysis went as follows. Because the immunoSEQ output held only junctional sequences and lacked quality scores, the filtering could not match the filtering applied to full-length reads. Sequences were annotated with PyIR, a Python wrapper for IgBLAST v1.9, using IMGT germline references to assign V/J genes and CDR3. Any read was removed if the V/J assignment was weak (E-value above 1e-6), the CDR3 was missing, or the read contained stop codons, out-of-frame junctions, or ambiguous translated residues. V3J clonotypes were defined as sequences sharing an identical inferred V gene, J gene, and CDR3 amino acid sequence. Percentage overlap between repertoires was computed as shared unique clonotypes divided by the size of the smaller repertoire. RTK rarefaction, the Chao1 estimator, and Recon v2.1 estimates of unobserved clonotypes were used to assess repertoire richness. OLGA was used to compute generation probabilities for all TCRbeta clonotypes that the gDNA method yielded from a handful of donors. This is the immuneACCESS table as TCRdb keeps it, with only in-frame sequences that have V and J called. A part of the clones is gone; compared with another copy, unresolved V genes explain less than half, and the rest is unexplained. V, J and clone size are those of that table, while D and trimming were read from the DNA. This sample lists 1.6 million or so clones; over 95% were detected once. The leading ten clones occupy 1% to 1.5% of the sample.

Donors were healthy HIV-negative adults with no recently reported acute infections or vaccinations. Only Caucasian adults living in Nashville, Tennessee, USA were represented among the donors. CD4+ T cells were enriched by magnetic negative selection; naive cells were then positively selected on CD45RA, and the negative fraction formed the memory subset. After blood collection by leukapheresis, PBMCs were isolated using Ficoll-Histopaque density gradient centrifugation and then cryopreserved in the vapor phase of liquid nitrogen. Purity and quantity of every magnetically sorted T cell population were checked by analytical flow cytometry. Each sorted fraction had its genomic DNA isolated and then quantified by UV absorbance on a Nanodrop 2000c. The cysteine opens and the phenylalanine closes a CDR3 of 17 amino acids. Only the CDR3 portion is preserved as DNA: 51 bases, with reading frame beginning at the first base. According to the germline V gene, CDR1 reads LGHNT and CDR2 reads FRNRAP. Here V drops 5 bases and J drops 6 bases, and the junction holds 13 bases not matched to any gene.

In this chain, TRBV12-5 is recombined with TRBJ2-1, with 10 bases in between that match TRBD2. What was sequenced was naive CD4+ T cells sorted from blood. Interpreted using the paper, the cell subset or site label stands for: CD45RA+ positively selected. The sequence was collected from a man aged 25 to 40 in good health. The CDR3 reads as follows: CASGQSTGTSESNEQFF. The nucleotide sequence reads TGTGCTAGTGGTCAATCTACCGGGACTAGCGAGTCCAATGAGCAGTTCTTC.